The present entry profiles one T cell receptor beta chain with its context. This sample stems from a study of brain T cells in children with intractable seizures. Time point denoted: blood from clinic visit 5 months post-surgery; TSC patient then seizure free. Only cases whose brain tissue showed the highest T cell transcript signatures were sequenced. V lost 1 base and J lost 2, with 5 bases in between. The CDR3 covers 13 residues. Germline CDR1 reads SGHAT; CDR2 reads FQNNGV. Generated by immunoSEQ multiplex PCR, the TCRdb table keeps only in-frame clones and is missing some. This sample has hundreds of thousands of clones, with over 90% found just once.

The source of this sequence is a boy in the first two years of life with tuberous sclerosis and intractable seizures. The sequencing used peripheral blood, collected about 5 months after surgery. V and J are TRBV11-2 and TRBJ1-2; D gene unclear. CDR3 protein: CASSLGTNYGYTF. The CDR3 coding sequence is TGTGCCAGCAGCTTAGGGACGAACTATGGCTACACCTTC. Full variable domain (outside the CDR3, taken from reference TRBV11-2 and TRBJ1-2): EAGVAQSPRYKIIEKRQSVAFWCNPISGHATLYWYQQILGQGPKLLIQFQNNGVVDDSQLPKDRFSAERLKGVDSTLKIQPAKLEDSAVYLCASSLGTNYGYTFGSGTRLTVV.